What follows are 22 T cell receptor beta chains derived from one specimen sequenced in a study of blood T cells in healthy people across ages. Primed by a sample-barcoded 5' primer and a J-beta primer mix, a second PCR proceeded for about 7 to 11 cycles. MiXCR, run by TCRdb on the 5' RACE reads, gives a single entry per CDR3 protein. The repertoire has around 780,000 distinct CDR3 sequences, approximately 24% of them found once; the top ten carry about 3%. The data were also submitted as part of a second study, on T cells of mothers and their children.

Sequenced sample: blood. Receptors originate from a boy aged 5 to 17 in good health.

This clonotype came up a few times. The V call is TRBV4-1, the J call TRBJ2-4; the match to TRBD1 covers 7 bases. The CDR3 is made up of 21 amino acids. J lost 4 bases, V lost 4 bases, and 25 bases had no gene match. Germline lookup yields CDR1 MGHRA and CDR2 YSYEKL. The chain's CDR3 is CASSPKLIQAKGAGGKNIQYF. CDR3 coding DNA: TGCGCCAGCAGCCCGAAACTAATCCAGGCCAAGGGGGCTGGTGGGAAAAACATTCAGTACTTC.

The chain recombines TRBV4-1 with TRBJ2-5, with TRBD2 matching over 8 bases. CDR1 is MGHRA and CDR2 is YSYEKL in the germline V gene. The CDR3 runs to 17 residues. Germline trimming cut 3 bases from V and 2 bases from J; bases unmatched to any gene: 11. Here the CDR3 DNA reads TGCGCCAGCAGCCAGGGCCAGCGGGGGTCCTTTCAAGAGACCCAGTACTTC. This sequence encodes CASSQGQRGSFQETQYF.

This chain uses TRBV20-1 with TRBJ1-5; D may be TRBD1 (6 bases). Germline V gene lookup returns CDR1 DFQATT and CDR2 SNEGSKA (reference sequence). This CDR3 comprises 16 residues. Between the trimmed V and J ends, which lost 3 bases and 3 bases, there was a span of 18 bases. The CDR3 bases are TGCAGTGCTAGGAGAGATTCAGGGGTTGACAATCAGCCCCAGCATTTT. This gives the protein CSARRDSGVDNQPQHF.

This clonotype has just a few counts. The V and J genes are TRBV12-3 or TRBV12-4 and TRBJ2-2; D ambiguous. Between the trimmed V and J ends, which lost 6 bases and 0 bases, there was a span of 2 bases. This CDR3 is built from 12 residues. This CDR3 is CASRSNTGELFF. DNA for the CDR3: TGTGCCAGCAGGTCGAACACCGGGGAGCTGTTTTTT.

The V and J genes are TRBV5-1 and TRBJ2-3; weak D call: TRBD2 (5 bases). The CDR3 spans 15 residues. The germline gives CDR1 SGHRS, CDR2 YFSETQ. Between the trimmed V and J ends, which lost 1 base and 8 bases, there was a span of 17 bases. In DNA form, the CDR3 reads TGCGCCAGCAGCTTGAGTCGGGGTCCATTGGGTACGCAGTATTTT. Translating it yields CASSLSRGPLGTQYF.

This clonotype has only a few counts. The chain employs TRBV4-2 and TRBJ1-1, with D uncertain. CDR3 size: 12 residues. The V end was cut by 3 bases, the J end by 7 bases, with 9 bases between. Germline V lookup: CDR1 LGHNA, CDR2 YNFKEQ. CDR3 residues: CASSHSRFEAFF. In DNA, the CDR3 is TGTGCCAGCAGCCATAGCAGGTTTGAAGCTTTCTTT.

This clonotype was detected a few times. The rearrangement uses TRBV28 and TRBJ2-1, with TRBD2 matching 14 bases. Germline trimming cut 4 bases from V and 11 bases from J; bases unmatched to any gene: 10. The CDR3 loop spans 16 amino acids. Per the germline V gene, CDR1 is MDHEN and CDR2 is SYDVKM. CDR3 DNA sequence: TGTGCCAGCAGTTCGTGGACTAGCGGGGGGCATTCAAAGCAGTTCTTC. This encodes CASSSWTSGGHSKQFF. The variable domain in full, completed from reference TRBV28 and TRBJ2-1, reads DVKVTQSSRYLVKRTGEKVFLECVQDMDHENMFWYRQDPGLGLRLIYFSYDVKMKEKGDIPEGYSVSREKKERFSLILESASTNQTSMYLCASSSWTSGGHSKQFFGPGTRLTVL.

In its sample, this clonotype was seen once. The chain joins TRBV12-3 or TRBV12-4 to TRBJ2-7, with 9 bases identical to TRBD1. The CDR3 has 20 amino acids. V dropped 1 base and J dropped 0; count of bases not matched to a gene: 16. The CDR3 reads CASSLGSGTGSGVSSYEQYF. DNA for the CDR3: TGTGCCAGCAGTTTAGGGTCCGGGACAGGGAGTGGGGTAAGCTCCTACGAGCAGTACTTC.

The chain uses TRBV3-1 and TRBJ2-5; D is possibly TRBD2 (6 bases). Germline-derived CDR1 and CDR2 are LGHDT and YNNKEL (reference sequence). The length of the CDR3 is 13 residues. The V gene lost 1 base and the J gene lost 5 bases, with 8 bases spanning the gap. For the CDR3, the DNA is TGTGCCAGCAGCCAAGTCAGCGGGGAGACCCAGTACTTC. Its protein is CASSQVSGETQYF.

This clonotype showed up many times. Mismatch with germline at one junction end may stem from a read error. The V and J genes are TRBV20-1 and TRBJ2-5; D gene unclear. From germline, CDR1 is DFQATT and CDR2 SNEGSKA (reference sequence). The CDR3 is made up of 11 amino acids. CDR3 in DNA: TGCAGTGCTAGAGATCTGGAGCTAGAGTTCTTC. Amino acids: CSARDLELEFF.

This clonotype was detected a few times. This sequence joins TRBV9 and TRBJ1-1; 8 bases align to TRBD1. CDR1 and CDR2 (germline): SGDLS, YYNGEE. This CDR3 is 14 amino acids long. The junction had 7 bases not matched to a gene; V was cut back by 5 bases and J by 4 bases. CDR3 residues: CASSEQGVSTEAFF. For the CDR3, the DNA is TGTGCCAGCAGTGAACAGGGGGTGAGCACTGAAGCTTTCTTT.

V gene TRBV3-1 combines with J gene TRBJ2-6; no clear D. The CDR3 length is 15 residues. Looked up from germline, CDR1 is LGHDT and CDR2 is YNNKEL (reference sequence). Trimming shortened V by 1 base and J by 2 bases, and 6 bases separated the two germline ends. CDR3 in amino acids: CASSQVQTGANVLTF. In nucleotides, the CDR3 is TGTGCCAGCAGCCAAGTGCAAACTGGGGCCAACGTCCTGACTTTC.

A few counts support this clonotype. The rearrangement links TRBV29-1 to TRBJ1-4, with TRBD1 matching 7 bases. Germline CDR1 reads SQVTM; CDR2 reads ANQGSEA. This CDR3 spans 13 amino acids. The V gene end was trimmed by 5 bases and the J gene end by 3 bases; junction bases not matched to a gene: 3. The CDR3 loop reads CSVRGTANEKLFF. CDR3 sequence (DNA): TGCAGCGTTCGAGGGACAGCTAATGAAAAACTGTTTTTT.

This clonotype was seen a few times. V is TRBV7-3 and J is TRBJ1-1; D gene ambiguous. This CDR3 is built from 13 residues. From germline, CDR1 is SGHTA and CDR2 FQGTGA. V lost 1 base and J lost 4, with 7 bases in between. The CDR3 here is CASSLSAGTEAFF. The CDR3 DNA reads TGTGCCAGCAGCTTAAGCGCGGGCACTGAAGCTTTCTTT.

This chain links TRBV7-9 with TRBJ2-1; D unresolved. The V end lost 1 base, the J end lost 5 bases, and 9 bases lay between the germline ends. This CDR3 spans 14 amino acids. Per the germline V gene, CDR1 is SEHNR and CDR2 is FQNEAQ (reference sequence). The CDR3 DNA reads TGTGCCAGCAGCTTAGAGTTACTAAACAATGAGCAGTTCTTC. Translating it yields CASSLELLNNEQFF.

This sequence joins TRBV18 and TRBJ2-5; 7 nucleotides match TRBD2. The J call is doubtful: the DNA matches TRBJ2-1 better. From germline, CDR1 is KGHSH and CDR2 LQKENI. This CDR3 spans 18 amino acids. The CDR3 DNA follows: TGTGCCAGCTCATCAACCCAGGCTAGCGGAAGCTCCTACAATGAGCAGTTCTTC. As protein: CASSSTQASGSSYNEQFF.

This clonotype was counted a few times. The junction and the germline gene differ at one end; a read error may be behind it. The gene calls are TRBV12-3 or TRBV12-4 and TRBJ2-2, with D possibly being TRBD1 (6 bases). CDR3 size: 13 residues. CDR3 residues: CASSLRTAGELFF. Written as DNA, the CDR3 is TGTGCCAGCAGTTTAAGGACAGCCGGGGAACTGTTTTTT.

This clonotype was seen only a few times. This chain links TRBV27 with TRBJ1-2; D might be TRBD1 (6 bases). This CDR3 comprises 13 residues. CDR1 MNHEY and CDR2 SMNVEV come from the germline V gene (reference sequence). Trimming removed 7 bases at V and 4 bases at J, with 13 bases between. The CDR3 sequence is CASTGHSSYGYTF. The CDR3 DNA is TGTGCCAGCACGGGACATTCTTCCTATGGCTACACCTTC.

V usage is TRBV4-1 and J usage is TRBJ2-1; D is possibly TRBD1 or TRBD2 (5 bases each). TRBJ2-7 explains the end of the DNA better; the J call may be wrong. Germline V gene lookup returns CDR1 MGHRA and CDR2 YSYEKL. CDR3 size: 14 residues. The CDR3 nucleotides read TGCGCCAGCAGCCCCAGGGAAGGGAGCTACGAGCAGTACTTC. This codes for CASSPREGSYEQYF.

The sample holds a few counts of this clonotype. The genes are TRBV28 and TRBJ2-1, with D possibly called TRBD1 or TRBD2 (5 bases each). The J call may be mistaken, given a closer DNA end match to TRBJ2-7. CDR1 is MDHEN, CDR2 SYDVKM, per germline. The CDR3 contains 14 residues. In DNA, the CDR3 is TGTGCCAGCGCAAGAGGGCCGCCGGGGCTCGAGCAGTACTTC. It translates to CASARGPPGLEQYF.

The chain has TRBV27 and TRBJ1-3, with TRBD1 as a possible D gene (5 bases). CDR1 is MNHEY and CDR2 is SMNVEV in the germline V gene (reference sequence). The CDR3 consists of 15 residues. V dropped 3 bases and J dropped 2 bases, with 11 bases sitting between them. The CDR3 nucleotides read TGTGCCAGCAGTTTGTTCTCGGGACCTGGAAACACCATATATTTT. It codes for CASSLFSGPGNTIYF.

In its sample, this clonotype was seen a few times. One junction end does not reproduce the germline sequence, and a read error may be involved. The chain couples TRBV6-6 to TRBJ1-3; D possibly corresponds to TRBD1 (6 bases). Germline V gene lookup returns CDR1 MNHNY and CDR2 SVGAGI (reference sequence). There are 16 residues in the CDR3. CDR3: CASSYSGRTRGDTMYF. DNA for the CDR3: TGTGCCAGCAGTTACTCTGGGCGGACCCGGGGGGACACCATGTATTTT.